This T cell receptor (beta chain) was obtained from a study of blood T cell repertoires in COVID-19. Study-wide context: Samples representing acute and convalescent COVID-19 were sourced from the United States, Italy and Spain. PBMCs, B-cell-depleted T cells, or T cells were the source of the cDNA or gDNA that made up the material.

Assignments of participants to cohorts depended upon their own reported clinical history. All recovered Cohort 3 donors got two negative PCRs, got clearance, or saw symptom resolution. CDR3 length: 18 residues. Germline CDR1 and CDR2: SGHDT and YYEEEE. With V trimmed by 1 base and J by 8 bases, 15 bases remained unmatched. The data were produced by immunoSEQ multiplex PCR, yet TCRdb's version contains in-frame clones alone and is incomplete. Of 250,000 to 300,000 clones in the sample, 89% are singletons; the top ten hold 1.5% to 2%. Input material: PBMCs or T cells enriched from blood (not recorded which). The rearrangement uses TRBV5-6 and TRBJ2-1, with 10 bases that match TRBD2. The sequence derives from a woman aged 60-75 years who had recovered from COVID-19. DNA of the CDR3: TGTGCCAGCAGCTTGATCACCCAAAGCGGGGGGGCCGTCGATGAGCAGTTCTTC. It codes for CASSLITQSGGAVDEQFF.